This T cell receptor (beta chain) was captured in a study of T cell responses to AZD1222 COVID-19 vaccine. Study conclusions and caveats: Along spike, vaccine-associated CD4 TCRs were found throughout, with dominance at 160-218 and 743-854.

Sequencing used immunoSEQ multiplex PCR; TCRdb keeps in-frame clones, though not all of them. This sample has approximately 150,000 clones, with roughly nine tenths found just once. This clone was seen a single time. Its target is unknown. Losses at the gene ends were 1 base for V and 13 bases for J; bases not matched to a gene: 8. Germline CDR1 reads LNHNV; CDR2 reads YYDKDF (reference sequence). The CDR3 is 15 amino acids. Analysis merged second doses at about 4 or about 12 weeks. This sequence originates from an adult who received the AZD1222 COVID-19 vaccine. The rearrangement links TRBV15 to TRBJ1-6; 9 positions match TRBD1. Material: peripheral blood, obtained 28 days after the second AZD1222 dose. CDR3 nucleotide sequence: TGTGCCACCAGCAGAGCTGGCGGACAGGGGAGTCCCCTCCACTTT. It yields the protein CATSRAGGQGSPLHF. The full variable domain, with the rest looked up from reference TRBV15 and TRBJ1-6, is DAMVIQNPRYQVTQFGKPVTLSCSQTLNHNVMYWYQQKSSQAPKLLFHYYDKDFNNEADTPDNFQSRRPNTSFCFLDIRSPGLGDTAMYLCATSRAGGQGSPLHFGNGTRLTVT.